Following are 8 T cell receptor beta chains from one sample sequenced in a study of T cells in localized non-small cell lung cancer. Libraries were prepared by immunoSEQ multiplex PCR; TCRdb keeps only in-frame clonotypes and omits some of them. This table holds about 52,000 clones, roughly 89% found once. This material consisted of peripheral blood, taken before any cancer treatment. The origin of the receptors is a male donor aged 60 or over with stage III squamous cell lung carcinoma.

The chain employs TRBV10-3 and TRBJ2-7; the D gene is possibly TRBD2 (7 bases). V lost 0 bases to trimming and J lost 7 bases, with 22 bases between them. The CDR3 runs to 17 residues. Per germline, CDR1 ENHRY and CDR2 SYGVKD. CDR3 DNA: TGTGCCATCAGTGAGTCGAGGGGGGGAGCGTCCCCCGGTGAGCAGTACTTC. Translated: CAISESRGGASPGEQYF.

The chain is built from TRBV7-7 and TRBJ2-2; the D gene is possibly TRBD2 (6 bases). V was clipped by 6 bases and J by 2 bases, with 13 bases between them. Germline lookup yields CDR1 SSHAT and CDR2 FNYEAQ (reference sequence). CDR3 length: 15 residues. CDR3 DNA: TGTGCCAGCAGAACCGGGACTTCAAACACCGGGGAGCTGTTTTTT. This encodes CASRTGTSNTGELFF.

V gene TRBV7-2 combines with J gene TRBJ2-4; no definite D call. CDR1 and CDR2 from the germline V gene are SGHTA and FQGNSA. The CDR3 extends over 11 amino acids. Trimming took off 0 bases at V and 8 bases at J, with 2 bases between the two ends. The CDR3 is CASSLADIQYF. The DNA for the CDR3 is TGTGCCAGCAGCTTAGCGGACATTCAGTACTTC.

This chain uses TRBV19 with TRBJ2-7; 14 bases are shared with TRBD2. The CDR3 is 17 residues long. V was pared by 6 bases and J by 6 bases, with 13 bases of the junction left unmatched. From germline, CDR1 is LNHDA and CDR2 SQIVND (reference sequence). The CDR3 spells CASSHPKTSGRAGEQYF. In DNA form, the CDR3 reads TGTGCCAGTAGCCACCCTAAGACTAGCGGGAGGGCCGGCGAGCAGTACTTC.

The chain joins TRBV7-8 to TRBJ2-3; D might be TRBD1 (6 bases). Trimming removed 7 bases from V and 0 bases from J, with 17 bases in between. Per germline, CDR1 SGHVS and CDR2 FQNEAQ. The CDR3 runs 16 residues. CDR3 sequence reads: CASTSPPRGSTDTQYF. CDR3 in DNA: TGTGCCAGCACCTCCCCCCCTAGGGGGAGCACAGATACGCAGTATTTT.

This clone was counted a few times. The genes are TRBV6-1 and TRBJ1-2; D is possibly TRBD1 (5 bases). This CDR3 is built from 12 residues. Germline CDR1 is MNHNS and CDR2 is SASEGT. Trimming left V 1 base short and J 5 bases short, with 5 bases between. The CDR3 sequence: CASSEGGYGYTF. In DNA, the CDR3 is TGTGCCAGCAGTGAAGGGGGGTATGGCTACACCTTC.

The rearrangement links TRBV7-3 to TRBJ2-1, with D unclear. Germline V lookup: CDR1 SGHTA, CDR2 FQGTGA. Trimming took off 2 bases at V and 8 bases at J, with 13 bases between the two ends. The CDR3 extends over 14 amino acids. CDR3 sequence reads: CASSLGYSYDEQFF. The CDR3 DNA follows: TGTGCCAGCAGCTTAGGGTACAGTTACGATGAGCAGTTCTTC.

The J gene is TRBJ1-1, the V gene TRBV9, with D possibly TRBD1 on 6 matching bases. The germline V and J ends were trimmed by 3 bases and 0 bases, with 15 bases remaining between them. CDR3 length equals 16 residues. CDR1 is SGDLS and CDR2 is YYNGEE in the germline V gene. The CDR3 loop reads CASSAPRTDLNTEAFF. CDR3 bases: TGTGCCAGCAGCGCCCCGCGGACAGATTTGAACACTGAAGCTTTCTTT.